A selection of T cell receptor beta chains follows, all from one sample in a study of cytomegalovirus exposure and HLA in healthy donors. Some clones are missing from TCRdb's copy, which holds only in-frame ones; the method was immunoSEQ multiplex PCR. The sample shows 100,000 to 150,000 clones, approximately 74% of them seen only once. The specimen was PBMCs. These receptors were collected from a male donor in good health and CMV-seronegative. CDR3s include the opening cysteine and the closing phenylalanine or tryptophan.

TRBV5-8	CASSQGQARYNEQFF
TRBV9	CASSLTSGLYNEQFF
TRBV6-5	CASARGAGGTQYF
TRBV18	CASSVETGEAFF
TRBV10-3	CAISASGRPDTGELFF
TRBV7-2	CASSLGIQGVEKLFF
TRBV19	CASSNRKGNQPQHF
TRBV4-3	CASSQDPAGFGDEQFF
TRBV28	CASSFSREGDTQYF
TRBV16	CASSQSGQGGSPLHF
TRBV28	CASSHRGTGWYNEQFF
TRBV27	CASSRGSGNTIYF
TRBV30	CAWSVGGSRFDTF
TRBV6-5	CASGPLLTRGNTIYF
TRBV19	CASNTASRPQHF
TRBV7-8	CASSLSLAGGSTDTQYF
TRBV6-5	CASVWTRIGEQFF
TRBV7-6	CASSETEFTGELFF
TRBV5-4	CASSLGDRPYEQYF